The 20 T cell receptor beta chains presented below share a single source sample, sequenced in a study of T cell repertoires in cytomegalovirus infection. TCRdb independently ran MiXCR on the reads; one entry per CDR3 protein. Here the sample spans around 740,000 distinct CDR3 sequences, approximately 34% being singletons. The sequenced material came from PBMCs. The source is a human donor in good health (CMV status not recorded). Some clones in this sample may be carry-over from other donors' samples.

V gene TRBV12-3 or TRBV12-4 combines with J gene TRBJ1-5; D might be TRBD1 (6 bases). The CDR3 loop spans 12 amino acids. V lost 3 bases, J lost 11 bases, and 11 bases lay in between. The CDR3 is CASSLQQGSQHF. CDR3 DNA: TGTGCCAGCAGTTTGCAACAGGGTTCCCAGCATTTT.

This chain joins TRBV9 and TRBJ2-3; a weak D match, TRBD2 (5 bases). Per germline, CDR1 SGDLS and CDR2 YYNGEE. This CDR3 comprises 16 residues. Trimming removed 0 bases from V and 6 bases from J, with 17 bases in between. CDR3 in amino acids: CASSVGKGGYADTQYF. CDR3 nucleotides: TGTGCCAGCAGCGTAGGAAAGGGCGGGTACGCGGATACGCAGTATTTT.

J is TRBJ1-6 and V is TRBV28; TRBD1 might be the D (6 bases). Trimming shortened V by 6 bases and J by 0 bases, and 12 bases separated the two germline ends. The CDR3 has 16 amino acids. Germline lookup yields CDR1 MDHEN and CDR2 SYDVKM. The CDR3 protein is CASRLQGGSYNSPLHF. In DNA form, the CDR3 reads TGTGCCAGCAGGTTACAGGGAGGCTCCTATAATTCACCCCTCCACTTT.

Concerning this clonotype itself: One end of the junction does not line up with germline, which may come from a read error. CDR3 DNA sequence: TGTGCCAGCACCGGGACATCAATCGGCCCCCACTTC. Its protein is CASTGTSIGPHF. The chain links TRBV2 to TRBJ2-4, with D perhaps matching TRBD1 (6 bases). The CDR3 is made up of 12 amino acids. CDR1 SNHLY and CDR2 FYNNEI come from the germline V gene. Together with reference TRBV2 and TRBJ2-4, the CDR3 gives the full variable domain: EPEVTQTPSHQVTQMGQEVILRCVPISNHLYFYWYRQILGQKVEFLVSFYNNEISEKSEIFDDQFSVERPDGSNFTLKIRSTKLEDSAMYFCASTGTSIGPHFGAGTRLSVL.

The chain joins TRBV20-1 to TRBJ2-1; the match to TRBD2 covers 13 bases. CDR3 size: 17 residues. Germline CDR1 DFQATT, CDR2 SNEGSKA (reference sequence). V was clipped by 0 bases and J by 3 bases; unmatched bases: 5. Here the CDR3 DNA reads TGCAGTGCTAGAGATCCGGGACTAGCGGGGAACTACAATGAGCAGTTCTTC. Amino acids: CSARDPGLAGNYNEQFF.

This clonotype was found once. A read error may explain this, as a much larger clone is one base away. The chain combines TRBV7-8 with TRBJ2-7; D possibly matches TRBD1 or TRBD2 (5 bases each). The CDR3 has 14 amino acids. Germline CDR1 and CDR2: SGHVS and FQNEAQ. CDR3 residues: CASTPGRSSYEQCF. Here the CDR3 DNA reads TGTGCCAGCACCCCGGGACGGAGCTCCTACGAGCAGTGCTTC.

The chain carries TRBV7-9 and TRBJ2-3; 15 bases are shared with TRBD2. The CDR3 is 16 amino acids. The junction had 7 bases not matched to a gene; V was cut back by 5 bases and J by 7 bases. Looked up from germline, CDR1 is SEHNR and CDR2 is FQNEAQ (reference sequence). This CDR3 is CASSPRTSGRANTQYF. The CDR3 region has the DNA TGTGCCAGCAGCCCTCGGACTAGCGGGAGGGCAAATACGCAGTATTTT.

This rearrangement joins TRBV19 to TRBJ1-4; D remains ambiguous. There are 14 residues in the CDR3. The germline gives CDR1 LNHDA, CDR2 SQIVND (reference sequence). Trimming took off 7 bases at V and 7 bases at J, with 16 bases between the two ends. CDR3 nucleotides: TGTGCCAGTAAGATACACGGCCACGCTGAAAAACTGTTTTTT. It yields the protein CASKIHGHAEKLFF.

This clonotype was seen a handful of times. The chain has TRBV6-6 and TRBJ1-2, with TRBD1 as a possible D gene (6 bases). The germline gives CDR1 MNHNY, CDR2 SVGAGI (reference sequence). The CDR3 loop spans 14 amino acids. V shed 2 bases and J shed 3 bases, with 10 bases lying between them. The CDR3 protein is CASSYASGDYGYTF. The CDR3 coding sequence is TGTGCCAGCAGTTACGCTTCAGGGGACTATGGCTACACCTTC.

This clonotype was found once. V is TRBV19 and J is TRBJ2-5; D unresolved. Deletions cut 0 bases from V and 5 bases from J, with 7 bases between. This CDR3 region has 13 residues. Germline CDR1 is LNHDA and CDR2 is SQIVND (reference sequence). Here the CDR3 reads CASSIDPAETQYF. CDR3 nucleotide sequence: TGTGCCAGTAGTATAGACCCCGCCGAGACCCAGTACTTC.

This clonotype was counted only a few times. The chain couples TRBV7-6 to TRBJ2-5; D remains ambiguous. CDR1 SGHVS and CDR2 FNYEAQ come from the germline V gene. The CDR3 runs to 14 residues. The V end was cut by 4 bases, the J end by 5 bases, with 14 bases between. The CDR3 region is CASSSYSSRETQYF. For the CDR3, the DNA is TGTGCCAGCAGCTCTTACTCCTCCCGGGAGACCCAGTACTTC.

V usage is TRBV27 and J usage is TRBJ1-1, with D possibly being TRBD1 (5 bases). The V and J ends lost 8 bases and 2 bases respectively, with 18 bases between them. The length of the CDR3 is 15 residues. Germline V CDR1 and CDR2: MNHEY, SMNVEV (reference sequence). CDR3: CASLLRDGLNTEAFF. CDR3 nucleotides: TGTGCCAGCCTGCTAAGGGACGGTCTAAACACTGAAGCTTTCTTT.

This chain joins TRBV28 and TRBJ2-1; D ambiguous. The V gene's germline CDR1 is MDHEN and CDR2 SYDVKM. Deletions cut 5 bases from V and 1 base from J, with 9 bases between. This CDR3 region has 14 residues. The DNA of the CDR3 is TGTGCCAGCAGTCCCCATGGATCCTACAATGAGCAGTTCTTC. As protein: CASSPHGSYNEQFF.

This clonotype was picked up a small number of times. The chain uses TRBV19 and TRBJ2-1, with 10 bases fitting TRBD1. The CDR3 spans 17 residues. Trimming at V came to 3 bases and at J to 0 bases, leaving 5 bases not matched to a gene. The germline V gene encodes CDR1 LNHDA and CDR2 SQIVND (reference sequence). The CDR3 DNA reads as TGTGCCAGTAGTATGGTCGGACAGGGGGACTCCTACAATGAGCAGTTCTTC. Its protein is CASSMVGQGDSYNEQFF.

CDR3 DNA: TGTGCCAGCAGCGTCTTGGGGGGAGGACACTCGAACACTGAAGCTTTCTTT. Amino acids: CASSVLGGGHSNTEAFF. This sequence joins TRBV9 and TRBJ1-1; D might be TRBD1 (5 bases). V was cut by 2 bases and J by 1 base, with 18 bases left in between. The length of the CDR3 is 17 residues. Per the germline V gene, CDR1 is SGDLS and CDR2 is YYNGEE.

This clonotype was detected a few times. The chain recombines TRBV6-1 with TRBJ1-1; 8 positions agree with TRBD1. This CDR3 spans 13 amino acids. CDR1 is MNHNS and CDR2 is SASEGT in the germline V gene. Trimming at V came to 6 bases and at J to 11 bases, leaving 11 bases not matched to a gene. CDR3 nucleotide sequence: TGTGCCAGCAGCAACACAGGGGGTCCAGCGGCTTTCTTT. Its protein product is CASSNTGGPAAFF.

A few counts support this clonotype. The chain joins TRBV7-9 to TRBJ1-5; possibly TRBD1 for D (5 bases). V lost 4 bases and J 5 bases, leaving 15 bases between the germline ends. CDR3 length: 15 amino acids. The germline V gene encodes CDR1 SEHNR and CDR2 FQNEAQ (reference sequence). The CDR3 is CASSSTLTAHQPQHF. The CDR3 nucleotides are TGTGCCAGCAGCTCAACATTGACAGCCCATCAGCCCCAGCATTTT.

This clonotype occurred a few times. The chain couples TRBV28 to TRBJ1-1; 7 positions match TRBD1. Germline V lookup: CDR1 MDHEN, CDR2 SYDVKM. The CDR3 runs 15 residues. Trimming took 3 bases from V and 6 from J; bases not matched to a gene: 10. CDR3 amino acids: CASSFMRGPLAEAFF. The DNA of the CDR3 is TGTGCCAGCAGTTTCATGAGGGGGCCTCTCGCTGAAGCTTTCTTT.

Comment on this clonotype: Its ends do not fully match the called genes, so a read error is possible. The rearrangement joins TRBV5-5 to TRBJ2-1; a weak D match, TRBD2 (6 bases). The germline CDR1 and CDR2 sequences are SGHKS and YYEKEE (reference sequence). The CDR3 loop spans 13 amino acids. CDR3 sequence: CSSSPGLNNEQFF. DNA for the CDR3: TGTTCCAGCAGCCCGGGACTGAACAATGAGCAGTTCTTC.

This chain connects TRBV29-1 to TRBJ2-5; TRBD1 or TRBD2 may be the D gene (6 bases each). Trimming removed 3 bases at V and 4 bases at J, with 12 bases between. The CDR3 loop spans 13 amino acids. Germline values: CDR1 SQVTM, CDR2 ANQGSEA. The CDR3, as DNA: TGCAGCGTTGAGGGGGGCCGCCGAGAGACCCAGTACTTC. Translation gives CSVEGGRRETQYF.